A single sample gave rise to the 7 T cell receptor beta chains below, sequenced in a study of blood T cells in healthy people across ages. The authors ran a second PCR of 7 to 11 cycles using a sample-barcoded 5' primer and a J-beta primer mix. TCRdb ran MiXCR on the 5' RACE reads and lists one entry per CDR3 protein. This table holds 1.5 million to 2 million distinct CDR3 sequences, around 40% found once. Specimen: blood. The receptors shown here come from a human donor in good health.

V usage is TRBV15 and J usage is TRBJ2-7; TRBD1 matches 7 bases. The junction had 5 bases not matched to a gene; V was cut back by 3 bases and J by 3 bases. Per germline, CDR1 LNHNV and CDR2 YYDKDF (reference sequence). The CDR3 runs to 14 residues. CDR3 region: CATSSRTGLYEQYF. CDR3 DNA sequence: TGTGCCACCAGCAGCCGGACAGGCCTCTACGAGCAGTACTTC.

The chain employs TRBV4-1 and TRBJ1-2, with 8 bases identical to TRBD1. The CDR3 spans 18 residues. With V trimmed by 1 base and J by 6 bases, 16 bases remained unmatched. The germline V gene has CDR1 MGHRA and CDR2 YSYEKL. The CDR3 DNA reads TGCGCCAGCAGCCAAGGCCGGACAGGGTCCTCATCTATGGATGGCTACACCTTC. Translating it yields CASSQGRTGSSSMDGYTF.

This clonotype has ten or more counts. The J gene is TRBJ2-5, the V gene TRBV7-9; D may correspond to TRBD1 or TRBD2 (6 bases each). Trimming took off 0 bases at V and 11 bases at J, with 13 bases between the two ends. Germline CDR1 and CDR2: SEHNR and FQNEAQ (reference sequence). This CDR3 contains 13 residues. The CDR3 bases are TGTGCCAGCAGCTTAGCGGGGGGCGGTGAGCAGTACTTC. This translates into CASSLAGGGEQYF.

This clonotype was counted once. One end of the junction fails to match germline, which may point to a read error. This chain connects TRBV5-1 to TRBJ2-1, with 7 bases identical to TRBD1. The germline V gene encodes CDR1 SGHRS and CDR2 YFSETQ. The CDR3 totals 15 residues. CDR3 DNA sequence: TGCGTCAGCAGCTTCGGGACAGCCCTTGGCGATGAGCAGTTCTTC. The encoded protein is CVSSFGTALGDEQFF.

This clonotype turned up a few times. V gene TRBV6-1 combines with J gene TRBJ1-2; D is uncertain. Trimming removed 5 bases at V and 3 bases at J, with 10 bases between. Germline V gene data show CDR1 as MNHNS and CDR2 as SASEGT. This CDR3 has 13 residues. The CDR3 coding sequence is TGTGCCAGCAGTATAACAGTGTACTATGGCTACACCTTC. It is translated as CASSITVYYGYTF.

V gene TRBV6-2 or TRBV6-3 combines with J gene TRBJ1-6, with TRBD1 as a possible D gene (5 bases). The V end was cut by 6 bases, the J end by 8 bases, with 11 bases between. The germline V gene has CDR1 MNHEY and CDR2 SVGEGT. This CDR3 contains 13 residues. DNA for the CDR3: TGTGCCAGCAGAGCCCCGGGGGATTCACCCCTCCACTTT. It yields the protein CASRAPGDSPLHF.

The J gene is TRBJ2-1, the V gene TRBV7-2; TRBD2 matches at 11 bases. Germline-derived CDR1 and CDR2 are SGHTA and FQGNSA. The trim removed 1 base at V and 10 bases at J, leaving 3 bases unmatched. CDR3 length equals 14 residues. This CDR3 reads CASSLVRTSGEQFF. CDR3 bases: TGTGCCAGCAGCTTAGTCAGGACTAGCGGGGAGCAGTTCTTC.